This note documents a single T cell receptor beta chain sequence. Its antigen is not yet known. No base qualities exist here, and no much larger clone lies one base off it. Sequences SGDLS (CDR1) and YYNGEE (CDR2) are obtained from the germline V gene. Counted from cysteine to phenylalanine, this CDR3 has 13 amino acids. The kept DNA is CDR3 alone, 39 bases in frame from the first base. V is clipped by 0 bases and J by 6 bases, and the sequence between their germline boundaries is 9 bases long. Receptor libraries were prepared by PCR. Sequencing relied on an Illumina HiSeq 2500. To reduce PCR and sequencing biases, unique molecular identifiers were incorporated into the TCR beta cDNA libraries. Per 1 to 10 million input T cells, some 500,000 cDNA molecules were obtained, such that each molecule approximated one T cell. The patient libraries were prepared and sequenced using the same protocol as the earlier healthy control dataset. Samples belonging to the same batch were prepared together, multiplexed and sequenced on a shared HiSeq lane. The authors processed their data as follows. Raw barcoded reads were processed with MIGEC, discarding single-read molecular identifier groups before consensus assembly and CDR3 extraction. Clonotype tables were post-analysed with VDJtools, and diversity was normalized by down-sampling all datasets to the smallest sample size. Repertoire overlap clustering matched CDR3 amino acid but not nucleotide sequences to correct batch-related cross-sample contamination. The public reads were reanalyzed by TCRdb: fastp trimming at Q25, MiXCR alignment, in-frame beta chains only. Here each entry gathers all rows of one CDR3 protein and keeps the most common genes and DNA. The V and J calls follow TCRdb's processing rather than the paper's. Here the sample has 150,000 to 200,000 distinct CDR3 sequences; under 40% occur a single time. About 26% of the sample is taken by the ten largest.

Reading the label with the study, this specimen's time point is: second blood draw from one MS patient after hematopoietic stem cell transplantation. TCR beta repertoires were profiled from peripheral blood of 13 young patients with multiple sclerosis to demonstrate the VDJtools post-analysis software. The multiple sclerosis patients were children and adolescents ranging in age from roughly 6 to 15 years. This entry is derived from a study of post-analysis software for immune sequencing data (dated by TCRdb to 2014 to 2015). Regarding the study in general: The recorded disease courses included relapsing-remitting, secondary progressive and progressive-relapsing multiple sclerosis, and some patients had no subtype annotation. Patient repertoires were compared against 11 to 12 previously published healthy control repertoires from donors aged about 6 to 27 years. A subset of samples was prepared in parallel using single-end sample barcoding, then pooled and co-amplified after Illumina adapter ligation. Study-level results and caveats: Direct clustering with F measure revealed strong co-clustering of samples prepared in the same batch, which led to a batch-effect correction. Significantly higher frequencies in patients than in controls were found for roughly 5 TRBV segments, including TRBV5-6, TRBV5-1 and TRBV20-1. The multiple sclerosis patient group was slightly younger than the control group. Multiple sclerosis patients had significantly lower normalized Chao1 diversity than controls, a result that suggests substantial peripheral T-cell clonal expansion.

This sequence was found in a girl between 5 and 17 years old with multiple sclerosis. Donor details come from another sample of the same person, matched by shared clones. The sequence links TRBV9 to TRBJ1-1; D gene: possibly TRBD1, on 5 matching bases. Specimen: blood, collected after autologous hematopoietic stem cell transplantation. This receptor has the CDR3 CASSVAGSAEAFF. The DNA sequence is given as TGTGCCAGCAGCGTAGCAGGGAGCGCTGAAGCTTTCTTT.